A selection of T cell receptor beta chains follows, all from one sample in a study of T-cell reconstitution after alpha-beta-depleted transplantation in children. A single record per CDR3 protein comes from TCRdb applying MiXCR to the PCR reads. The sample shows fewer than 700,000 distinct CDR3 sequences, over 10% of them seen only once. Sample: PBMCs, mostly from graft donor cells, taken 360 days after TCRalphabeta/CD19-depleted stem cell transplant. These receptors were collected from a male patient younger than 18 who had a stem cell transplant for acute myeloid leukemia, so the T cells may come from the graft donor. CDR3s include the opening cysteine and the closing phenylalanine or tryptophan. A D gene is named only where the DNA matches it firmly. The size of a clone is reported for some rows only, either as once, few or many, or as a class for expanded clones.

clone_size j_call v_call d_call cdr3_aa cdr3_nt
. TRBJ2-7 TRBV2 TRBD1 CASRDRGNSYEQYF TGTGCCAGCAGGGACAGGGGGAATTCCTACGAGCAGTACTTC
many TRBJ2-2 TRBV5-1 . CASSPGQGYAGELFF TGCGCCAGCAGTCCCGGCCAGGGTTACGCCGGGGAGCTGTTTTTT
few TRBJ2-3 TRBV20-1 TRBD2 CSAGLAGNTDTQYF TGCAGTGCTGGACTAGCGGGAAACACAGATACGCAGTATTTT
many TRBJ2-3 TRBV24-1 . CATSDLRGDTQYF TGTGCCACCAGTGATTTGCGCGGGGATACGCAGTATTTT
few TRBJ2-2 TRBV6-2/TRBV6-3 TRBD1 CASNRQGAGGELFF TGTGCCAGCAATCGACAGGGGGCTGGAGGGGAGCTGTTTTTT
many TRBJ2-1 TRBV4-3 . CASSQSDLAAYNEQFF TGCGCCAGCAGCCAAAGTGATTTAGCGGCATACAATGAGCAGTTCTTC
. TRBJ2-3 TRBV6-1 TRBD2 CASRQILAGGRREDTQYF TGTGCCAGCAGGCAGATACTAGCGGGAGGCCGAAGAGAAGATACGCAGTATTTT
few TRBJ2-1 TRBV5-5 TRBD2 CASSVLAGGWYNEQFF TGTGCCAGCAGCGTTCTAGCGGGAGGGTGGTACAATGAGCAGTTCTTC
. TRBJ2-1 TRBV7-8 . CASSRGSPSYNEQFF TGTGCCAGCAGCCGAGGGTCCCCCTCCTACAATGAGCAGTTCTTC
few TRBJ2-1 TRBV4-1 . CASSHDYRSYNEQFF TGCGCCAGCAGCCACGACTATAGATCCTACAATGAGCAGTTCTTC
. TRBJ2-5 TRBV30 . CAWRRGRQETQYF TGTGCCTGGAGAAGGGGTCGACAAGAGACCCAGTACTTC
few TRBJ1-1 TRBV6-7 TRBD1 CASSRHRDREGNTEAFF TGTGCCAGCAGTCGACACCGGGACAGGGAGGGGAACACTGAAGCTTTCTTT
many TRBJ2-7 TRBV28 . CASSFRGRWGEQYF TGTGCCAGCAGTTTTCGGGGCAGGTGGGGCGAGCAGTACTTC
many TRBJ1-5 TRBV29-1 . CSVVVGGDGNQPQHF TGCAGCGTTGTGGTGGGCGGGGATGGCAATCAGCCCCAGCATTTT
few TRBJ2-1 TRBV2 TRBD2 CASSGRETSNEQFF TGTGCCAGCAGCGGGAGGGAGACAAGCAATGAGCAGTTCTTC
. TRBJ2-7 TRBV6-2/TRBV6-3 TRBD2 CASSYSWLAGGPQDEQYF TGTGCCAGCAGTTACTCCTGGCTAGCGGGAGGGCCTCAGGACGAGCAGTACTTC
few TRBJ2-3 TRBV20-1 TRBD1 CSAPDRGSSTDTQYF TGCAGTGCTCCCGACAGGGGGAGTAGCACAGATACGCAGTATTTT
many TRBJ2-5 TRBV28 TRBD2 CASRTFPQREVLETQYF TGTGCCAGCAGGACCTTCCCTCAGCGGGAGGTCTTAGAGACCCAGTACTTC
few TRBJ2-1 TRBV3-1 TRBD2 CASSQDCASGSRDNEQFF TGTGCCAGCAGCCAAGATTGTGCTAGCGGGAGTAGGGACAATGAGCAGTTCTTC
. TRBJ2-7 TRBV29-1 . CSVEAGRTYEQYF TGCAGCGTTGAAGCAGGGAGAACCTACGAGCAGTACTTC
many TRBJ2-1 TRBV12-3/TRBV12-4 . CASSLRPYNEQFF TGTGCCAGCAGTTTAAGGCCTTACAATGAGCAGTTCTTC
many TRBJ2-7 TRBV7-2 . CASSSLGRTSYEQYF TGTGCCAGCAGCTCCCTAGGGCGGACCTCCTACGAGCAGTACTTC
many TRBJ2-3 TRBV6-5 . CASSFSIAGLERQYF TGTGCCAGCAGTTTCTCGATCGCGGGACTGGAAAGGCAGTATTTT
. TRBJ2-7 TRBV20-1 . CSARDRSIRQYF TGCAGTGCTAGAGATCGGTCGATTCGTCAGTACTTC
many TRBJ1-4 TRBV7-8 . CASRGEMVANEKLFF TGTGCCAGCAGGGGGGAGATGGTCGCTAATGAAAAACTGTTTTTT
. TRBJ2-5 TRBV28 TRBD2 CASSLGRGTSGRAAYQETQYF TGTGCCAGCAGTTTGGGCAGGGGGACTAGCGGGAGGGCCGCGTACCAAGAGACCCAGTACTTC
many TRBJ2-5 TRBV29-1 . CSASGGGETQYF TGCAGCGCGAGCGGAGGGGGAGAGACCCAGTACTTC
. TRBJ1-5 TRBV18 . CASSPPGNSNQPQHF TGTGCCAGCTCACCCCCGGGGAATAGCAATCAGCCCCAGCATTTT
. TRBJ2-7 TRBV20-1 . CSAGGPTDEQYF TGCAGTGCCGGCGGGCCCACGGACGAGCAGTACTTC
many TRBJ2-7 TRBV7-2 . CASSYVWGSSYEQYF TGTGCCAGCAGCTACGTTTGGGGAAGCTCCTACGAGCAGTACTTC
few TRBJ2-7 TRBV19 . CASSPGQRYAYEQYF TGTGCCAGTAGTCCTGGACAGCGATACGCCTACGAGCAGTACTTC
few TRBJ2-7 TRBV28 . CASSLWDYAYEQYF TGTGCCAGCAGTTTATGGGACTACGCCTACGAGCAGTACTTC
few TRBJ2-5 TRBV28 . CASTGGALQETQYF TGTGCCAGCACCGGCGGGGCACTCCAAGAGACCCAGTACTTC
. TRBJ2-7 TRBV28 TRBD1 CASRGTGGSEQYF TGTGCCAGCAGAGGGACAGGGGGGTCCGAGCAGTACTTC
. TRBJ2-5 TRBV7-9 TRBD2 CASSLWLADQETQYF TGTGCCAGCAGTCTATGGCTAGCGGACCAAGAGACCCAGTACTTC
few TRBJ2-6 TRBV7-2 . CASSLSGPNWANVLTF TGTGCCAGCAGCTTGAGTGGGCCTAATTGGGCCAACGTCCTGACTTTC
few TRBJ2-7 TRBV10-3 . CAISDPRRGTYEQYF TGTGCCATCAGTGACCCTAGGAGAGGGACCTACGAGCAGTACTTC
. TRBJ2-1 TRBV19 TRBD1 CATHSGRGGRSYNEQFF TGTGCCACCCACAGTGGCCGAGGGGGCCGCTCCTACAATGAGCAGTTCTTC
few TRBJ1-6 TRBV20-1 . CSALGTGSSYNSPLHF TGCAGTGCACTAGGGACTGGTAGCTCCTATAATTCACCCCTCCACTTT
few TRBJ1-1 TRBV5-1 . CASSLDSRTEAFF TGCGCCAGCAGCTTGGATAGCCGGACAGAGGCTTTCTTT
few TRBJ1-2 TRBV12-3/TRBV12-4 . CASSLTGRINYGYTF TGTGCCAGCAGTTTAACCGGACGGATTAACTATGGCTACACCTTC
few TRBJ2-3 TRBV27 TRBD2 CASSFLPGLAGFTDTQYF TGTGCCAGCAGTTTTCTCCCCGGACTAGCGGGGTTCACAGATACGCAGTATTTT
. TRBJ1-5 TRBV6-1 . CASSPNGQLNQPQHF TGTGCCAGCAGTCCGAACGGACAGCTCAATCAGCCCCAGCATTTT
. TRBJ2-5 TRBV12-3/TRBV12-4 TRBD1 CASSSGTGIETQYF TGTGCCAGCAGCTCCGGGACAGGGATAGAGACCCAGTACTTC
many TRBJ1-2 TRBV29-1 . CSVEPGATVGYTF TGCAGCGTTGAACCGGGGGCCACGGTCGGCTACACCTTC
. TRBJ2-7 TRBV6-1 . CASSEVAWSSYEQYF TGTGCCAGCAGTGAAGTAGCGTGGAGCTCCTACGAGCAGTACTTC
. TRBJ1-5 TRBV24-1 TRBD1 CATSDMTGGEQPQHF TGTGCCACCAGTGACATGACAGGGGGCGAGCAGCCCCAGCATTTT
few TRBJ2-7 TRBV4-2 . CASSRKVAGRPEQYF TGTGCCAGCAGCCGGAAGGTGGCTGGCCGGCCAGAGCAGTACTTC
many TRBJ2-1 TRBV7-8 . CASSPEGQTYNEQFF TGTGCCAGCAGCCCGGAGGGCCAGACCTACAATGAGCAGTTCTTC
. TRBJ2-6 TRBV6-2/TRBV6-3 TRBD1 CAGRDSSASGANVLTF TGTGCCGGACGGGACAGTTCCGCCTCTGGGGCCAACGTCCTGACTTTC
few TRBJ2-7 TRBV7-6 TRBD1 CASSLDPTGSAYEQYF TGTGCCAGCAGCTTAGACCCGACAGGGTCGGCCTACGAGCAGTACTTC
. TRBJ2-1 TRBV28 . CASSLLVGSYNEEFF TGTGCCAGCAGTTTATTGGTCGGCTCCTACAATGAGGAGTTCTTC
. TRBJ2-7 TRBV5-4 . CASSSDRLGSYEQYF TGTGCCAGCAGCTCGGACCGCCTCGGCTCCTACGAGCAGTACTTC